This is a list of T cell receptor beta chains from one sample in a study of blood T cell repertoires in COVID-19. Measured with immunoSEQ multiplex PCR; TCRdb has only the in-frame clones, and not every one. The sample holds about 160,000 clones, 80% seen once. The sequenced sample was PBMCs or T cells enriched from blood (not recorded which). Receptors originate from a woman aged 55-70 years who had recovered from COVID-19. Both conserved end residues are part of each CDR3. The D gene is left open where the match is weak. Where a row states a size, it is once, few, many or the class of an expanded clone; other rows omit it.

>NA|TRBD1|TRBV3-1/TRBV3-2|TRBJ1-1
TGTGCCAGCAGCCCCGGGACAGGGCTTGTTACTTTCTTT
CASSPGTGLVTFF
>NA|NA|TRBV14|TRBJ1-6
TGTGCCAGCAGCCAAGATTCCTGGGGCAGGAGCTCCTATAATTCACCCCTCCACTTT
CASSQDSWGRSSYNSPLHF
>NA|NA|TRBV24-1|TRBJ1-2
TGTGCCACCAGTGATGGCTGGACAGTACACGGCTACACCTTC
CATSDGWTVHGYTF
>NA|NA|TRBV5-1|TRBJ1-3
TGCGCCAGCAGCTTGGATCCGGGAACGGCCGGAAACACCATATATTTT
CASSLDPGTAGNTIYF
>NA|NA|TRBV12-3/TRBV12-4|TRBJ1-1
TGTGCCAGCAGTTTAAGGGAGGTCACTGAAGCTTTCTTT
CASSLREVTEAFF
>NA|TRBD1|TRBV2|TRBJ1-4
TGTGCCAGCAGTGGGGGACAGCCCAGCCGTTCAACTAATGAAAAACTGTTTTTT
CASSGGQPSRSTNEKLFF
>NA|NA|TRBV2|TRBJ1-1
TGTGCCAGCAGAGAACGGGTAGGGAACACTGAAGCTTTCTTT
CASRERVGNTEAFF
>NA|TRBD1|TRBV19|TRBJ1-4
TGTGCCAGTAGTATCAGGGGGCAGGGTGAAAAACTGTTTTTT
CASSIRGQGEKLFF
>NA|TRBD1|TRBV5-4|TRBJ2-3
TGTGCCAGCAGCCTAGCTAAACAGGGGAAAGGCACAGATACGCAGTATTTT
CASSLAKQGKGTDTQYF
>NA|NA|TRBV5-1|TRBJ1-2
TGCGCCAGCAGCTTGGCAGACTATGGCTACACCTTC
CASSLADYGYTF
>NA|NA|TRBV5-1|TRBJ2-4
TGCGCCAGCAGCTTTAGTACAGGGGAGGAAAACATTCAGTACTTC
CASSFSTGEENIQYF
>NA|NA|TRBV12-3/TRBV12-4|TRBJ1-1
TGTGCCAGCAGAATACAGATAAACACTGAAGCTTTCTTT
CASRIQINTEAFF
>NA|NA|TRBV3-1/TRBV3-2|TRBJ2-3
TGTGCCAGCGGTCGACAAAACACAGATACGCAGTATTTT
CASGRQNTDTQYF
>NA|TRBD2|TRBV11-2|TRBJ2-1
TGTGCCAGCAGCACAGTGATTGCGGGGGGCTCCTACAATGAGCAGTTCTTC
CASSTVIAGGSYNEQFF
>NA|NA|TRBV6-5|TRBJ1-1
TGTGCCAGCAGAAACAGGGAGAACACTGAAGCTTTCTTT
CASRNRENTEAFF
>NA|NA|TRBV5-1|TRBJ2-2
TGCGCCAGCAGCTTGTACAGAACCGGGGAGCTGTTTTTT
CASSLYRTGELFF
>NA|TRBD1|TRBV24-1|TRBJ1-2
TGTGCCACCAGTGATGTGGGGACAGGGGGCGCATCCTATGGCTACACCTTC
CATSDVGTGGASYGYTF
>NA|TRBD1|TRBV11-2|TRBJ2-7
TGTGCCAGCAGCTTAACCCGGACAGGGGGCTCTTACGAGCAGTACTTC
CASSLTRTGGSYEQYF
>NA|NA|TRBV11-2|TRBJ1-2
TGTGCCAGCTCTCAGGGTAGGAACTATGGCTACACCTTC
CASSQGRNYGYTF
>NA|NA|TRBV12-5|TRBJ1-5
TGTGCTAGTGGTTTGTCTCGGGGAGATAAGGCCTATCAGCCCCAGCATTTT
CASGLSRGDKAYQPQHF
>NA|NA|TRBV6-5|TRBJ1-2
NA
CASSSSTGNGYTF
>NA|NA|TRBV4-2|TRBJ1-1
TGTGCCAGCAGCCGAGCGGGGGAAGGGACTGAAGCTTTCTTT
CASSRAGEGTEAFF
>once|NA|TRBV12-3/TRBV12-4|TRBJ1-5
TGTGCCAGCAGTTTCTCCAGGGCTCAGCCCCAGCATTTT
CASSFSRAQPQHF
>NA|NA|TRBV5-3|TRBJ2-2
TGTGCCAGAAGCTTGTCAGGGGCGGTCACCGGGGAGCTGTTTTTT
CARSLSGAVTGELFF
>once|TRBD2|TRBV3-1/TRBV3-2|TRBJ2-7
TGTGCCAGCAGCCAAGATAGCGGGGGGGAAAACGAGCAGTACTTC
CASSQDSGGENEQYF
>NA|TRBD1|TRBV19|TRBJ1-5
TGTGCCAGTAGTATAGGACAGGGAACTAGCAATCAGCCCCAGCATTTT
CASSIGQGTSNQPQHF
>once|NA|TRBV7-3|TRBJ1-1
TGTGCCAGCAGCTTAAGTAGGAGCAGTTTGGCTTTCTTT
CASSLSRSSLAFF
>NA|NA|TRBV7-2|TRBJ1-1
TGTGCCAGCAGCTTAATAGGGGCGAACACTGAAGCTTTCTTT
CASSLIGANTEAFF
>NA|NA|TRBV5-1|TRBJ2-1
TGCGCCAGCAGCTTAGGAGTCAGCAATGAGCAGTTCTTC
CASSLGVSNEQFF
>few|TRBD1|TRBV27|TRBJ1-3
TGTGCCAGCAGGGGCAGGGGGCGGGAAAACACCATATATTTT
CASRGRGRENTIYF